Listed here are 12 T cell receptor beta chains from one sample, sequenced in a study of blood T cell repertoires in COVID-19. Sequenced by immunoSEQ multiplex PCR; TCRdb stores in-frame clones only, minus some. In the table there are about 310,000 clones, under 90% of which are singletons. Input material: PBMCs or T cells enriched from blood (not recorded which). These receptors were obtained from a woman aged 25 to 39 who had recovered from COVID-19.

CDR3 DNA sequence: TGTGCCGAAACCGGGTCGGGTAATGAGCAGTTCTTC. Protein product: CAETGSGNEQFF. The rearrangement links TRBV7-9 to TRBJ2-1, with D uncertain. The CDR3 is 12 amino acids. Trimming cost V 11 bases and J 7 bases, with 15 bases left between them. CDR1 SEHNR and CDR2 FQNEAQ come from the germline V gene (reference sequence). Filled out from reference TRBV7-9 and TRBJ2-1, the complete variable domain reads DTGVSQNPRHKITKRGQNVTFRCDPISEHNRLYWYRQTLGQGPEFLTYFQNEAQLEKSRLLSDRFSAERPKGSFSTLEIQRTEQGDSAMYLCAETGSGNEQFFGPGTRLTVL.

The V call is TRBV18, the J call TRBJ1-4; 8 nucleotides match TRBD1. Germline loops: CDR1 KGHSH, CDR2 LQKENI. CDR3 length equals 17 residues. Unmatched junction bases numbered 8, after V lost 3 bases and J lost 2 bases. The CDR3 DNA is TGTGCCAGCTCACCGGTTGGACAGGGAGGCACTAATGAAAAACTGTTTTTT. Protein sequence: CASSPVGQGGTNEKLFF. The full variable domain, in which reference TRBV18 and TRBJ1-4 provide the parts outside the CDR3, is NAGVMQNPRHLVRRRGQEARLRCSPMKGHSHVYWYRQLPEEGLKFMVYLQKENIIDESGMPKERFSAEFPKEGPSILRIQQVVRGDSAAYFCASSPVGQGGTNEKLFFGSGTQLSVL.

This clone was seen just once. The chain links TRBV18 to TRBJ1-1; TRBD1 might be the D (6 bases). Germline CDR1 KGHSH, CDR2 LQKENI. V lost 2 bases to trimming and J lost 5 bases, with 15 bases between them. CDR3 length equals 15 residues. The CDR3 loop reads CASSPAVAGVTEAFF. The DNA for the CDR3 is TGTGCCAGCTCACCAGCGGTTGCAGGGGTGACTGAAGCTTTCTTT.

V usage is TRBV3-1 (or the pseudogene TRBV3-2) and J usage is TRBJ1-2; D gene uncertain. V lost 1 base and J 3 bases, leaving 9 bases between the germline ends. CDR1 and CDR2 (germline): LGHDT, YNNKEL (reference sequence). This CDR3 is built from 14 residues. CDR3 in DNA: TGTGCCAGCAGCCAAGGATGGGGAGACTATGGCTACACCTTC. It codes for CASSQGWGDYGYTF.

The rearrangement links TRBV6-2 or TRBV6-3 to TRBJ1-5; maybe TRBD1 (5 bases). Germline V gives CDR1 MNHEY, CDR2 SVGEGT. Deletions cut 2 bases from V and 5 bases from J, with 13 bases between. CDR3 length equals 15 residues. The CDR3 loop is CASSYRKDNYQPQHF. DNA of the CDR3: TGTGCCAGCAGTTACCGGAAGGACAACTATCAGCCCCAGCATTTT.

This clone was counted once. The chain recombines TRBV12-1 with TRBJ2-1; the table names TRBD2, a call not compared with the DNA. TRBV12-1 is given as a pseudogene. This CDR3 region has 15 residues. The chain's CDR3 is CASSFPSGRCYEQFF. CDR3 bases: TGTGCCAGCAGCTTCCCTAGCGGGAGGTGCTATGAGCAGTTCTTC.

V gene TRBV6-6 combines with J gene TRBJ1-2; 7 bases match TRBD1. The V segment lost 6 bases and the J segment 2 bases; nucleotides outside the gene matches: 9. Per the germline V gene, CDR1 is MNHNY and CDR2 is SVGAGI (reference sequence). The CDR3 sequence is 15 residues long. The DNA for the CDR3 is TGTGCCAGCAGGTTTAACAGGGGCCAGAACTATGGCTACACCTTC. Its translation: CASRFNRGQNYGYTF.

This clone was seen a handful of times. This rearrangement joins TRBV10-3 to TRBJ1-1; 7 bases agree with TRBD1. The junction had 1 base not matched to a gene; V was cut back by 6 bases and J by 3 bases. Germline lookup yields CDR1 ENHRY and CDR2 SYGVKD. The CDR3 contains 12 residues. CDR3 loop: CAISTGDTEAFF. CDR3 DNA sequence: TGTGCCATCAGCACAGGGGACACTGAAGCTTTCTTT.

V is TRBV7-2 and J is TRBJ1-4; D may be TRBD1 (5 bases). Trimming removed 3 bases at V and 4 bases at J, with 12 bases between. CDR3 length equals 15 residues. CDR1 is SGHTA, CDR2 FQGNSA, per germline. This CDR3 reads CASSFDTGGNEKLFF. CDR3 nucleotide sequence: TGTGCCAGCAGCTTTGACACCGGGGGTAATGAAAAACTGTTTTTT. The whole variable domain, filled in from reference TRBV7-2 and TRBJ1-4, reads GAGVSQSPSNKVTEKGKDVELRCDPISGHTALYWYRQSLGQGLEFLIYFQGNSAPDKSGLPSDRFSAERTGGSVSTLTIQRTQQEDSAVYLCASSFDTGGNEKLFFGSGTQLSVL.

CDR3 protein: CASSFRGSSGYTF. The CDR3 nucleotides are TGTGCCAGCAGCTTCAGAGGGAGTAGTGGCTACACCTTC. V gene TRBV7-9 combines with J gene TRBJ1-2; D not resolved. Germline CDR1 is SEHNR and CDR2 is FQNEAQ (reference sequence). Trimming removed 3 bases at V and 7 bases at J, with 12 bases between. CDR3 length: 13 residues.

J is TRBJ1-1 and V is TRBV5-1; D not resolved. The CDR3 is made up of 15 amino acids. Germline loops: CDR1 SGHRS, CDR2 YFSETQ. V lost 0 bases, J lost 0 bases, and 9 bases lay in between. CDR3 coding DNA: TGCGCCAGCAGCTTGGAAACCCTACTGAACACTGAAGCTTTCTTT. Its protein is CASSLETLLNTEAFF.

V usage is TRBV11-3 and J usage is TRBJ2-1; TRBD1 matches at 7 bases. Germline V CDR1 and CDR2: SGHNT, YENEEA. The CDR3 totals 14 residues. The V gene end was trimmed by 1 base and the J gene end by 7 bases; junction bases not matched to a gene: 4. The CDR3 reads CASSLAPGGNEQFF. The CDR3 DNA reads TGTGCCAGCAGCTTAGCCCCAGGGGGAAATGAGCAGTTCTTC.